This TCR beta chain emerged from a study of Graves' ophthalmopathy and Graves' hyperthyroidism. The authors amplified TCR beta CDR3 regions from RNA transcripts. First-round RT-PCR employed HTBI primers, with a second-round multiplex PCR after it. TCRdb re-called the multiplex PCR reads with MiXCR, one entry per CDR3 protein. The table records hundreds of thousands of distinct CDR3 sequences, around 40% of them present only once. The specimen sequenced was peripheral blood. The receptor comes from an adult man with Graves' ophthalmopathy.

CDR3 region: CASSPSTGVGPANTEAFF. Written as DNA, the CDR3 is TGTGCCAGCAGTCCTTCGACAGGAGTCGGCCCTGCGAACACTGAAGCTTTCTTT. The chain couples TRBV9 to TRBJ1-1; a weak D match, TRBD1 (6 bases). CDR1 is SGDLS and CDR2 is YYNGEE in the germline V gene. The germline V and J ends were trimmed by 5 bases and 1 base, with 24 bases remaining between them. The CDR3 totals 18 residues.